A single sample is the source of the 24 T cell receptor beta chains below, sequenced in a study of radiation and T cells in renal cell carcinoma (TCRdb year 2020). The library was built by means of the immunoSEQ multiplex PCR assay. TCRdb's version of the immuneACCESS table is confined to in-frame rearrangements and falls short of the full clone set. An unresolved V gene accounts for under half of the shortfall where checked; the remainder is of unknown origin. Recorded for this sample are about 170,000 clones; around 90% of them occurred a single time. The ten largest clones capture about 11% of the sample. According to the study, the label for this sample's time point signals: blood 4 weeks post-SBRT, at nephrectomy. This specimen's treatment or condition label, per the study, means: 15 Gy SBRT to primary tumor, nephrectomy 4 weeks later. Specimen: blood, collected from a patient whose treatment included radiotherapy and nephrectomy. These receptors originate from a woman between 50 and 59 years old with renal cell carcinoma.

The V gene is TRBV2, the J gene TRBJ1-1; 9 nucleotides agree with TRBD1. Germline CDR1 reads SNHLY; CDR2 reads FYNNEI. The V segment lost 4 bases and the J segment 3 bases; nucleotides outside the gene matches: 0. The length of the CDR3 is 13 residues. The CDR3 region is CASSGDRDTEAFF. The CDR3 nucleotides are TGTGCCAGCAGTGGGGACAGGGACACTGAAGCTTTCTTT.

The chain joins TRBV18 to TRBJ1-2, with TRBD1 matching 7 bases. Germline trimming cut 2 bases from V and 6 bases from J; bases unmatched to any gene: 3. The CDR3 covers 13 residues. Germline V gives CDR1 KGHSH, CDR2 LQKENI. CDR3: CASSPNRGDGYTF. Here the CDR3 DNA reads TGTGCCAGCTCACCAAACAGGGGTGATGGCTACACCTTC.

This clone was detected once. The chain recombines TRBV19 with TRBJ1-1; perhaps TRBD1 as D (6 bases). The CDR3 totals 13 residues. Trimming shortened V by 6 bases and J by 1 base, and 9 bases separated the two germline ends. Germline-derived CDR1 and CDR2 are LNHDA and SQIVND (reference sequence). CDR3 nucleotides: TGTGCCAGTAGGCAGGGGACGAACACTGAAGCTTTCTTT. This gives the protein CASRQGTNTEAFF.

The chain recombines TRBV6-1 with TRBJ2-7; unclear D gene. V was pared by 8 bases and J by 9 bases, with 23 bases between. This CDR3 is 14 amino acids long. CDR1 MNHNS and CDR2 SASEGT come from the germline V gene. The DNA of the CDR3 is TGTGCCAGCGGCCGGTCTGAAGCCTACGTTGGGCAGTACTTC. It specifies CASGRSEAYVGQYF.

The chain combines TRBV19 with TRBJ1-1; unclear D gene. The V end was cut by 0 bases, the J end by 3 bases, with 8 bases between. Looked up from germline, CDR1 is LNHDA and CDR2 is SQIVND (reference sequence). This CDR3 spans 14 amino acids. CDR3: CASSIDLRDTEAFF. The DNA of the CDR3 is TGTGCCAGTAGTATAGATCTGAGGGACACTGAAGCTTTCTTT.

The chain joins TRBV4-3 to TRBJ1-3; D not certain. The V gene lost 1 base and the J gene lost 7 bases, with 14 bases spanning the gap. The CDR3 sequence is 15 residues long. Germline loops: CDR1 LGHNA, CDR2 YSLEER. This chain's CDR3 is CASSQALDSRNTIYF. The CDR3 DNA is TGCGCCAGCAGCCAAGCCTTGGACTCGAGGAACACCATATATTTT.

The J gene is TRBJ1-3, the V gene TRBV7-8; D is possibly TRBD1 (5 bases). This CDR3 is 18 amino acids long. Trimming took off 2 bases at V and 1 base at J, with 18 bases between the two ends. Germline V lookup: CDR1 SGHVS, CDR2 FQNEAQ. CDR3 sequence (DNA): TGTGCCAGCAGCTTATTCCTATCGGGGGGGGTTTCTGGAAACACCATATATTTT. This gives the protein CASSLFLSGGVSGNTIYF.

The chain employs TRBV9 and TRBJ2-1, with no clear D. There are 16 residues in the CDR3. Germline V lookup: CDR1 SGDLS, CDR2 YYNGEE. V was pared by 3 bases and J by 5 bases, with 18 bases between. DNA for the CDR3: TGTGCCAGCAGCGGACCCGGGCCGACCGGGCACAATGAGCAGTTCTTC. Translation gives CASSGPGPTGHNEQFF.

The chain is built from TRBV13 and TRBJ1-1; D unresolved. The germline gives CDR1 PRHDT, CDR2 FYEKMQ (reference sequence). V was clipped by 5 bases and J by 0 bases, with 10 bases between them. CDR3 length: 14 amino acids. CDR3 amino acids: CASSIQRMNTEAFF. The CDR3 nucleotides are TGTGCCAGCAGCATACAGCGGATGAACACTGAAGCTTTCTTT.

This sequence joins TRBV6-1 and TRBJ1-5; the D gene is possibly TRBD1 (5 bases). V lost 10 bases and J lost 2, with 15 bases in between. Per germline, CDR1 MNHNS and CDR2 SASEGT. The CDR3 sequence is 14 residues long. The CDR3 coding sequence is TGTGCCACCAGGGTTGCGCGCGGCAATCAGCCCCAGCATTTT. Translated: CATRVARGNQPQHF.

This chain uses TRBV6-1 with TRBJ2-5, with 7 bases fitting TRBD1. The CDR3 sequence is 15 residues long. CDR1 is MNHNS, CDR2 SASEGT, per germline. J gave up 1 base and V 5 bases, and 7 bases lay outside the gene matches. CDR3 amino acids: CASSLRTGPQETQYF. The DNA for the CDR3 is TGTGCCAGCAGTCTGAGGACAGGCCCCCAAGAGACCCAGTACTTC.

V and J are TRBV10-3 and TRBJ2-7; 8 positions match TRBD1. The length of the CDR3 is 15 residues. Germline V lookup: CDR1 ENHRY, CDR2 SYGVKD. Trimming removed 6 bases from V and 7 bases from J; junction bases left unmatched: 14. CDR3 sequence: CAIRNNQQGAGEQYF. CDR3 nucleotide sequence: TGTGCCATCAGGAATAATCAGCAGGGGGCGGGGGAGCAGTACTTC.

The chain is built from TRBV7-9 and TRBJ1-1; the D is unclear. Germline CDR1 SEHNR, CDR2 FQNEAQ (reference sequence). CDR3 size: 13 residues. V lost 1 base and J 1 base, leaving 4 bases between the germline ends. CDR3 amino acids: CASSLGRNTEAFF. The CDR3 DNA reads TGTGCCAGCAGCTTAGGCAGGAACACTGAAGCTTTCTTT.

V is TRBV12-5 and J is TRBJ1-1; D not certain. The V gene's germline CDR1 is LGHNT and CDR2 FRNRAP. The V end lost 5 bases, the J end lost 7 bases, and 14 bases lay between the germline ends. This CDR3 comprises 13 residues. The CDR3 region has the DNA TGTGCTAGTGGTCAAAGAGAAGTCGGTGAAGCTTTCTTT. This translates into CASGQREVGEAFF. The entire variable domain, with the rest obtained from reference TRBV12-5 and TRBJ1-1, is as follows: DARVTQTPRHKVTEMGQEVTMRCQPILGHNTVFWYRQTMMQGLELLAYFRNRAPLDDSGMPKDRFSAEMPDATLATLKIQPSEPRDSAVYFCASGQREVGEAFFGQGTRLTVV.

This clone showed up just once. The V and J genes are TRBV6-1 and TRBJ2-5; no clear D gene. CDR1 is MNHNS, CDR2 SASEGT, per germline. This CDR3 has 12 residues. V was trimmed by 2 bases and J by 4 bases, leaving 5 bases between them. The CDR3 is CASSETRETQYF. Written as DNA, the CDR3 is TGTGCCAGCAGTGAAACAAGAGAGACCCAGTACTTC.

Concerning this clone itself: Other DNA sequences from this sample encode an identical CDR3 as well. This rearrangement joins TRBV5-1 to TRBJ1-2, with a possible D match to TRBD1 (6 bases). The CDR3 is 14 residues long. Germline V gene lookup returns CDR1 SGHRS and CDR2 YFSETQ. V lost 0 bases and J 2 bases, leaving 8 bases between the germline ends. As DNA, the CDR3 is TGCGCCAGCAGCTTGGACAGGGCGAACTATGGCTACACCTTC. Translating it yields CASSLDRANYGYTF.

The chain joins TRBV30 to TRBJ2-7, with a possible D match to TRBD1 (6 bases). CDR1 is GTSNPN and CDR2 is SVGIG in the germline V gene (reference sequence). Trimming took 3 bases from V and 4 from J, leaving 22 bases between them. The CDR3 consists of 16 residues. The DNA of the CDR3 is TGTGCCTGGAGCCCTGGGAGAGGGGGAGTCAGGTACGAGCAGTACTTC. Translation: CAWSPGRGGVRYEQYF.

The V call is TRBV30, the J call TRBJ1-1, with a weak D call TRBD1 (6 bases). This CDR3 spans 14 amino acids. Germline CDR1 reads GTSNPN; CDR2 reads SVGIG (reference sequence). Trimming stripped 1 base from V and 5 bases from J, with 14 bases between. The CDR3 spells CAWSELGGVTEAFF. The CDR3 coding sequence is TGTGCCTGGAGTGAATTAGGGGGGGTTACTGAAGCTTTCTTT.

The chain couples TRBV9 to TRBJ2-3; 10 bases fit TRBD1. The CDR3 spans 16 residues. Germline V lookup: CDR1 SGDLS, CDR2 YYNGEE. With 2 bases clipped from V and 6 bases from J, the junction kept 9 bases outside the gene matches. CDR3 amino acids: CASSVSGTGARDTQYF. Written as DNA, the CDR3 is TGTGCCAGCAGCGTCTCCGGGACAGGGGCCCGGGATACGCAGTATTTT.

The chain employs TRBV6-1 and TRBJ1-1; 7 bases agree with TRBD1. The CDR3 loop spans 14 amino acids. The germline gives CDR1 MNHNS, CDR2 SASEGT. Trimming removed 7 bases from V and 6 bases from J; junction bases left unmatched: 11. This chain's CDR3 is CASILQGREAEAFF. In DNA, the CDR3 is TGTGCCAGCATCTTACAGGGGAGGGAGGCTGAAGCTTTCTTT.

The chain is built from TRBV27 and TRBJ1-1, with D possibly TRBD1 on 6 matching bases. From germline, CDR1 is MNHEY and CDR2 SMNVEV (reference sequence). The length of the CDR3 is 14 residues. V was clipped by 5 bases and J by 2 bases, with 12 bases between them. In nucleotides, the CDR3 is TGTGCCAGCAGTATACAGGGTGGAAACACTGAAGCTTTCTTT. This sequence encodes CASSIQGGNTEAFF.

The chain carries TRBV6-5 and TRBJ1-2; TRBD1 is a possible D gene (6 bases). CDR1 is MNHEY, CDR2 SVGAGI, per germline. The CDR3 is 13 residues long. With 5 bases removed from V and 1 base from J, the gap between germline ends came to 8 bases. The CDR3 sequence: CASSRQVNYGYTF. The CDR3 DNA reads TGTGCCAGCAGTCGACAGGTTAACTATGGCTACACCTTC.

V and J are TRBV2 and TRBJ1-2; D might be TRBD1 (5 bases). The V end was cut by 4 bases, the J end by 2 bases, with 11 bases between. CDR3 length: 14 residues. The V gene's germline CDR1 is SNHLY and CDR2 FYNNEI. This chain's CDR3 is CASSGGPTNYGYTF. Here the CDR3 DNA reads TGTGCCAGCAGTGGGGGACCGACAAACTATGGCTACACCTTC.

The chain carries TRBV14 and TRBJ2-3, with 7 bases identical to TRBD2. V trimming: 0 bases; J trimming: 5 bases; junction bases outside the gene matches: 11. Per the germline V gene, CDR1 is SGHDN and CDR2 is FVKESK. The CDR3 runs 17 residues. For the CDR3, the DNA is TGTGCCAGCAGCCAAGAAAGGCGGGGGTCCGGGATAGATACGCAGTATTTT. It is translated as CASSQERRGSGIDTQYF.